This is a list of T cell receptor beta chains from one sample in a study of PD-1 blockade in classical Hodgkin lymphoma. The assay was immunoSEQ multiplex PCR, and TCRdb's table has in-frame clones only and misses some. The data show roughly 42,000 clones, 55% to 70% seen once. Sequenced here: peripheral blood mononuclear cells (PBMCs), sampled before the fourth cycle of nivolumab. All receptors come from a human donor with classical Hodgkin lymphoma. Each CDR3 is given with its conserved first and last residue. A D gene is named only where the DNA matches it firmly. Some rows mark clone size as missing; the rest say once, few, many or name a class of expanded clone.

clone_size d_call j_call v_call cdr3_aa cdr3_nt
- TRBD1 TRBJ2-7 TRBV7-8 CASSLTGQGAYEQYF TGTGCCAGCAGCTTAACGGGACAGGGGGCCTACGAGCAGTACTTC
- - TRBJ1-3 TRBV13 CASSPYLREQGSGNTIYF TGTGCCAGCAGCCCTTATCTGCGCGAACAGGGCTCTGGAAACACCATATATTTT
- TRBD1 TRBJ2-7 TRBV5-1 CASSLAAGQGNEQYF TGCGCCAGCAGCTTGGCGGCGGGACAGGGGAACGAGCAGTACTTC
- TRBD1 TRBJ2-7 TRBV19 CASSIAGQGIHEQYF TGTGCCAGTAGTATCGCGGGACAGGGGATCCACGAGCAGTACTTC
few TRBD1 TRBJ1-1 TRBV5-1 CASSLNPDRVDTEAFF TGCGCCAGCAGCTTAAATCCAGACAGGGTAGACACTGAAGCTTTCTTT
- - TRBJ2-1 TRBV18 CASSPGHPSSYNEQFF TGTGCCAGCTCACCTGGACACCCGAGCTCCTACAATGAGCAGTTCTTC
- - TRBJ2-7 TRBV6-5 CASGWLGSYEQYF TGTGCCAGCGGGTGGTTGGGTAGCTACGAGCAGTACTTC
- TRBD1 TRBJ2-5 TRBV5-1 CASSRQGGRETQYF TGCGCCAGCAGCCGACAGGGGGGTAGGGAGACCCAGTACTTC
- - TRBJ2-3 TRBV7-3 CASSLIVLDTQYF TGTGCCAGCAGCTTAATCGTTTTAGATACGCAGTATTTT
- - TRBJ2-3 TRBV7-6 CASSLLLGEARTDTQYF TGTGCCAGCAGCTTACTTCTTGGGGAAGCCCGCACAGATACGCAGTATTTT
- TRBD2 TRBJ2-1 TRBV9 CASSALGGNFNEQFF TGTGCCAGCAGCGCACTCGGGGGGAACTTCAATGAGCAGTTCTTC
- TRBD2 TRBJ2-7 TRBV11-2 CASSSPSGAQPLEQYF TGTGCCAGCAGCTCTCCTAGCGGGGCCCAGCCCCTCGAGCAGTACTTC
- - TRBJ2-1 TRBV7-2 CASSSPNTYHANEQFF TGTGCCAGCAGCTCCCCAAATACGTACCACGCCAATGAGCAGTTCTTC
- - TRBJ1-5 TRBV4-2 CASSQDPGRASNYQPQHF TGTGCCAGCAGCCAAGATCCGGGACGGGCGTCGAATTATCAGCCCCAGCATTTT
few TRBD1 TRBJ1-5 TRBV6-6 CASIDRGQNQPQHF TGTGCCAGCATAGACAGGGGGCAGAATCAGCCCCAGCATTTT
- TRBD2 TRBJ2-2 TRBV11-3 CASSAAGSNTGELFF TGTGCCAGCAGCGCAGCGGGATCGAACACCGGGGAGCTGTTTTTT
- - TRBJ2-3 TRBV7-3 CASSLGGGLGAGDTQYF TGTGCCAGCAGCTTAGGTGGGGGGCTCGGAGCAGGAGATACGCAGTATTTT
- TRBD1 TRBJ2-1 TRBV9 CASSVEDRLHNEQFF TGTGCCAGCAGCGTAGAGGACAGGTTGCACAATGAGCAGTTCTTC
- TRBD2 TRBJ2-3 TRBV5-1 CASSLTSGGADTQYF TGCGCCAGCAGCTTGACTAGCGGGGGGGCAGATACGCAGTATTTT
- TRBD1 TRBJ2-7 TRBV5-6 CASTTGFEQYF TGTGCCAGCACGACAGGGTTCGAGCAGTACTTC
- - TRBJ1-5 TRBV28 CASSLGGAQPQHF TGTGCCAGCAGTTTGGGGGGGGCCCAGCCCCAGCATTTT
- - TRBJ1-1 TRBV7-2 CASSPAGDTEAFF TGTGCCAGCAGCCCTGCGGGGGACACTGAAGCTTTCTTT
- TRBD1 TRBJ1-3 TRBV6-1 CASSWKGASGNTIYF TGTGCCAGCAGTTGGAAGGGGGCGTCTGGAAACACCATATATTTT
once - TRBJ2-7 TRBV5-4 CASSFELTYEQYF TGTGCCAGCAGCTTCGAATTAACCTACGAGCAGTACTTC
- - TRBJ2-3 TRBV7-2 CASSLDSEVDTQYF TGTGCCAGCAGCTTAGACTCGGAGGTAGATACGCAGTATTTT
few TRBD2 TRBJ2-2 TRBV7-6 CASSLGLAGVNTGELFF TGTGCCAGCAGCTTAGGGCTAGCGGGGGTCAACACCGGGGAGCTGTTTTTT
- - TRBJ1-1 TRBV7-6 CASSVGTTTEAFF TGTGCCAGCAGCGTCGGGACAACAACTGAAGCTTTCTTT
- TRBD1 TRBJ1-4 TRBV19 CASGQGYEKLFF TGTGCCAGTGGACAGGGATATGAAAAACTGTTTTTT
few - TRBJ1-1 TRBV5-6 CASSLRGYTEAFF TGTGCCAGCAGCCTGAGGGGGTACACTGAAGCTTTCTTT
- - TRBJ1-5 TRBV18 CASSPRRDHSNQPQHF TGTGCCAGCTCACCCCGACGGGACCATAGCAATCAGCCCCAGCATTTT
- - TRBJ2-1 TRBV15 CATSRDGGNNEQFF TGTGCCACCAGCAGAGATGGTGGAAACAATGAGCAGTTCTTC
- - TRBJ2-1 TRBV5-1 CASSPSIGEQFF TGCGCCAGCAGCCCGAGTATCGGCGAGCAGTTCTTC
- - TRBJ1-3 TRBV7-6 CASSLAGGFSGNTIYF TGTGCCAGCAGCTTAGCGGGCGGATTCTCTGGAAACACCATATATTTT
- TRBD2 TRBJ2-7 TRBV7-2 CASSLAHPLAGGLYEQYF TGTGCCAGCAGCTTAGCCCACCCTCTAGCGGGGGGGCTCTACGAGCAGTACTTC
once TRBD1 TRBJ1-2 TRBV27 CASSLTGANYGYTF TGTGCCAGCAGTTTGACAGGGGCTAACTATGGCTACACCTTC
- - TRBJ2-7 TRBV11-3 CASSLDPASNEQYF TGTGCCAGCAGCTTAGACCCAGCTTCTAACGAGCAGTACTTC
- - TRBJ2-5 TRBV4-1 CASSPMSLGEETQYF TGCGCCAGCAGCCCAATGAGTTTGGGGGAAGAGACCCAGTACTTC
- TRBD1 TRBJ1-1 TRBV5-1 CASSFSGTGYTEAFF TGCGCCAGCAGCTTTTCCGGGACAGGGTACACTGAAGCTTTCTTT
- TRBD1 TRBJ2-5 TRBV7-8 CASSLTGQGSQETQYF TGTGCCAGCAGCTTAACGGGACAGGGTTCCCAAGAGACCCAGTACTTC
- - TRBJ2-3 TRBV5-4 CASSLLGGADTQYF TGTGCCAGCAGCCTCCTGGGTGGCGCAGATACGCAGTATTTT
- TRBD1 TRBJ1-5 TRBV19 CASSIDRDRLLNQPQHF TGTGCCAGTAGTATAGATCGGGACAGGTTACTTAATCAGCCCCAGCATTTT
- - TRBJ2-3 TRBV9 CASSAGTLGTDTQYF TGTGCCAGCAGCGCCGGGACTCTGGGAACAGATACGCAGTATTTT
- - TRBJ1-3 TRBV4-3 CASSQEGLGLSGNTIYF TGCGCCAGCAGCCAAGAGGGCCTAGGACTTTCTGGAAACACCATATATTTT
- TRBD1 TRBJ1-6 TRBV7-6 CASSLAGAGGAGSSPLHF TGTGCCAGCAGCTTAGCGGGGGCAGGGGGCGCGGGAAGTTCACCCCTCCACTTT
few - TRBJ2-3 TRBV7-8 CASSSGRGEGADTQYF TGTGCCAGCAGCTCTGGAAGGGGCGAGGGAGCAGATACGCAGTATTTT
few TRBD1 TRBJ2-1 TRBV15 CATLGQESSYNEQFF TGTGCCACCCTTGGACAGGAAAGCTCCTACAATGAGCAGTTCTTC